The 19 T cell receptor beta chains in this list originate from one sample, sequenced in a study of blood T cells in healthy people across ages. For the second PCR, which ran for about 6 to 11 cycles, a sample-barcoded 5' primer and a J-beta primer mix were used. TCRdb redid the calling of the 5' RACE reads with MiXCR, one entry per CDR3 protein. The profile shows about a million distinct CDR3 sequences, roughly 50% of them singletons. What was sequenced was blood. The receptor set was obtained from a woman aged 55-70 years in good health.

The V gene is TRBV10-2, the J gene TRBJ2-4; perhaps TRBD1 as D (5 bases). The J call may be in error: the DNA end matches TRBJ2-5 better. CDR1 WSHSY and CDR2 SAAADI come from the germline V gene. The CDR3 totals 14 residues. The CDR3 DNA reads TGCGCCAGCAGTTTTGGTTATGGGGCAGAGACCCAGTACTTC. Amino acid sequence: CASSFGYGAETQYF.

This clonotype was counted a few times. V usage is TRBV20-1 and J usage is TRBJ1-2; a possible D gene is TRBD1 (5 bases). V was pared by 5 bases and J by 6 bases, with 13 bases between. This CDR3 is 12 amino acids long. Germline V lookup: CDR1 DFQATT, CDR2 SNEGSKA (reference sequence). CDR3 bases: TGCAGTGCTCTCGCCCAGGGAGATGGCTACACCTTC. Translated, it gives CSALAQGDGYTF.

This chain joins TRBV20-1 and TRBJ2-4; 10 nucleotides align to TRBD2. The DNA end favors TRBJ2-7, so the J call may be wrong. CDR1 is DFQATT, CDR2 SNEGSKA, per germline (reference sequence). This CDR3 spans 15 amino acids. The CDR3 protein is CSAQEGAGGNYEQYF. The CDR3 DNA follows: TGCAGTGCTCAAGAGGGAGCGGGAGGGAATTACGAGCAGTACTTC.

This sequence joins TRBV6-1 and TRBJ2-7; 10 bases map to TRBD1. CDR3 size: 14 residues. V shed 8 bases and J 4 bases; nucleotides not matched to a gene: 8. The germline gives CDR1 MNHNS, CDR2 SASEGT. CDR3 nucleotides: TGTGCCAGCGGGAAGGGACAGGGGCCTTACGAGCAGTACTTC. Protein: CASGKGQGPYEQYF.

The chain carries TRBV6-5 and TRBJ2-2; D may be TRBD2 (6 bases). CDR1 and CDR2 (germline): MNHEY, SVGAGI. The CDR3 has 14 amino acids. Between the trimmed V and J ends, which lost 6 bases and 8 bases, there was a span of 16 bases. Here the CDR3 DNA reads TGTGCCAGCAGAGTTATAAGCGGGTCGGGGGAGCTGTTTTTT. Its translation: CASRVISGSGELFF.

At least ten counts were recorded for this clonotype. The chain combines TRBV2 with TRBJ2-7; D not certain. The germline V gene encodes CDR1 SNHLY and CDR2 FYNNEI. V lost 1 base and J lost 3, with 7 bases in between. CDR3 length: 13 amino acids. CDR3 sequence: CASSEGRNYEQYF. DNA of the CDR3: TGTGCCAGCAGTGAAGGACGTAACTACGAGCAGTACTTC.

V and J are TRBV7-3 and TRBJ2-3; 9 bases line up with TRBD2. Germline-derived CDR1 and CDR2 are SGHTA and FQGTGA. The junction had 6 bases not matched to a gene; V was cut back by 2 bases and J by 6 bases. The CDR3 length is 15 residues. CDR3 region: CASSLSSGGFDTQYF. The CDR3 nucleotides read TGTGCCAGCAGCTTATCGAGCGGGGGGTTCGATACGCAGTATTTT.

The chain uses TRBV12-3 or TRBV12-4 and TRBJ2-1; tentative D call: TRBD1 (6 bases). Trimming took off 3 bases at V and 4 bases at J, with 10 bases between the two ends. The CDR3 sequence is 14 residues long. The chain's CDR3 is CASSFRGDYNEQFF. Written as DNA, the CDR3 is TGTGCCAGCAGTTTCAGGGGCGATTACAATGAGCAGTTCTTC.

This clonotype was found a few times. This chain links TRBV7-9 with TRBJ2-5; tentative D call: TRBD2 (7 bases). Trimming took off 3 bases at V and 0 bases at J, with 11 bases between the two ends. This CDR3 is built from 15 residues. Germline CDR1 SEHNR, CDR2 FQNEAQ (reference sequence). CDR3 region: CASSLGRGYQETQYF. DNA of the CDR3: TGTGCCAGCAGCTTGGGGAGGGGGTACCAAGAGACCCAGTACTTC.

V is TRBV20-1 and J is TRBJ1-2; D is unresolved. Trimming cost V 3 bases and J 4 bases, with 18 bases left between them. CDR1 DFQATT and CDR2 SNEGSKA come from the germline V gene (reference sequence). This CDR3 spans 15 amino acids. CDR3 region: CSASASAIGLYGYTF. CDR3 sequence (DNA): TGCAGTGCTAGTGCCTCAGCCATCGGGCTCTATGGCTACACCTTC.

This chain joins TRBV7-6 and TRBJ2-7; perhaps D is TRBD1 or TRBD2 (5 bases each). The V end lost 2 bases, the J end lost 6 bases, and 14 bases lay between the germline ends. The CDR3 has 14 amino acids. Germline V CDR1 and CDR2: SGHVS, FNYEAQ. CDR3 region: CASSLLGLGREQYF. Written as DNA, the CDR3 is TGTGCCAGCAGCTTACTTGGGTTGGGACGCGAGCAGTACTTC.

There are a few counts of this clonotype. The chain links TRBV29-1 to TRBJ1-1; D ambiguous. The CDR3 runs to 14 residues. V lost 3 bases and J 3 bases, leaving 14 bases between the germline ends. CDR1 is SQVTM, CDR2 ANQGSEA, per germline. DNA for the CDR3: TGCAGCGTTGACACCGCGGACTTTTACACTGAAGCTTTCTTT. It translates to CSVDTADFYTEAFF.

CDR3: CASSYGGEGANVLTF. The CDR3 nucleotides are TGTGCCAGCAGTTACGGTGGGGAGGGGGCCAACGTCCTGACTTTC. V usage is TRBV6-5 and J usage is TRBJ2-6; perhaps TRBD2 as D (5 bases). Trimming took off 2 bases at V and 4 bases at J, with 9 bases between the two ends. Germline V gene lookup returns CDR1 MNHEY and CDR2 SVGAGI. The CDR3 runs 15 residues.

The J gene is TRBJ2-1, the V gene TRBV28; D may be TRBD1 or TRBD2 (6 bases each). Deletions cut 7 bases from V and 10 bases from J, with 23 bases between. This CDR3 has 15 amino acids. Germline CDR1 is MDHEN and CDR2 is SYDVKM. DNA of the CDR3: TGTGCCAGCACTCAAGGTGGAGGGGGAGTGTACGAGCAGTTCTTC. This sequence encodes CASTQGGGGVYEQFF.

This clonotype was seen more than once but under ten times. The chain joins TRBV29-1 to TRBJ1-5; 8 bases are shared with TRBD1. CDR1 SQVTM and CDR2 ANQGSEA come from the germline V gene. The CDR3 covers 13 residues. The junction had 7 bases not matched to a gene; V was cut back by 6 bases and J by 6 bases. CDR3 region: CSVADRGGQPQHF. In DNA form, the CDR3 reads TGCAGCGTCGCCGACAGGGGAGGTCAGCCCCAGCATTTT. Full variable domain (outside the CDR3, taken from reference TRBV29-1 and TRBJ1-5): SAVISQKPSRDICQRGTSLTIQCQVDSQVTMMFWYRQQPGQSLTLIATANQGSEATYESGFVIDKFPISRPNLTFSTLTVSNMSPEDSSIYLCSVADRGGQPQHFGDGTRLSIL.

This clonotype was seen more than once but under ten times. The chain employs TRBV9 and TRBJ2-3; D may match TRBD1 or TRBD2 (5 bases each). Germline CDR1 SGDLS, CDR2 YYNGEE. This CDR3 spans 16 amino acids. Trimming removed 1 base from V and 1 base from J, with 13 bases in between. CDR3 DNA: TGTGCCAGCAGCGTAAGGGGAGACGGTGGCACAGATACGCAGTATTTT. This sequence encodes CASSVRGDGGTDTQYF.

This clonotype has only a few counts. The rearrangement joins TRBV5-5 to TRBJ1-1, with D possibly matching TRBD1 (5 bases). Germline lookup yields CDR1 SGHKS and CDR2 YYEKEE (reference sequence). The CDR3 runs to 15 residues. Trimming removed 4 bases from V and 0 bases from J, with 13 bases in between. The CDR3 region is CASSERGSLNTEAFF. In DNA, the CDR3 is TGTGCCAGCAGCGAACGGGGGTCCTTGAACACTGAAGCTTTCTTT.

This clonotype was counted a few times. The chain couples TRBV27 to TRBJ2-3, with D perhaps TRBD2 (6 bases). The V and J ends lost 5 bases and 5 bases respectively, with 11 bases between them. This CDR3 region has 13 residues. Germline CDR1 is MNHEY and CDR2 is SMNVEV (reference sequence). The chain's CDR3 is CASSRAGQDTQYF. As DNA, the CDR3 is TGTGCCAGCAGTAGGGCGGGGCAAGATACGCAGTATTTT.

The chain employs TRBV4-2 and TRBJ2-4; 12 nucleotides match TRBD2. The ends lost 3 bases at V and 11 bases at J; junction bases unmatched: 5. The CDR3 spans 14 residues. Germline V gene data show CDR1 as LGHNA and CDR2 as YNFKEQ. CDR3 loop: CASSQGTSGPFQYF. In DNA, the CDR3 is TGTGCCAGCAGCCAGGGGACTAGCGGGCCCTTTCAGTACTTC.